The source of this T cell receptor (beta chain) is a study of T cell responses to AZD1222 COVID-19 vaccine. Germline V gene lookup returns CDR1 SGDLS and CDR2 YYNGEE. This CDR3 spans 14 amino acids. V trimming: 0 bases; J trimming: 4 bases; junction bases outside the gene matches: 1. A remark on this clone: Its target is not known.

Study results and limitations: Only five or six AZD1222 recipients were seropositive at baseline. Spike-specific TCR breadth and depth went up after people got two AZD1222 doses. Targeting of unmutated variant regions was reportedly seen in nearly half of spike-specific TCRs.

Generated by immunoSEQ multiplex PCR, the TCRdb table keeps only in-frame clones and is missing some. The sample includes 120,000 to 150,000 clones, around 84% seen only once; the top ten take 5% to 5.5%. The V call is TRBV9, the J call TRBJ1-1; 9 bases align to TRBD1. The sequenced sample was peripheral blood, obtained 28 days after the second AZD1222 dose. The clonotype comes from an adult who received the AZD1222 COVID-19 vaccine. The CDR3 sequence: CASSVGTGATEAFF. The CDR3 DNA sequence: TGTGCCAGCAGCGTAGGGACAGGGGCCACTGAAGCTTTCTTT.